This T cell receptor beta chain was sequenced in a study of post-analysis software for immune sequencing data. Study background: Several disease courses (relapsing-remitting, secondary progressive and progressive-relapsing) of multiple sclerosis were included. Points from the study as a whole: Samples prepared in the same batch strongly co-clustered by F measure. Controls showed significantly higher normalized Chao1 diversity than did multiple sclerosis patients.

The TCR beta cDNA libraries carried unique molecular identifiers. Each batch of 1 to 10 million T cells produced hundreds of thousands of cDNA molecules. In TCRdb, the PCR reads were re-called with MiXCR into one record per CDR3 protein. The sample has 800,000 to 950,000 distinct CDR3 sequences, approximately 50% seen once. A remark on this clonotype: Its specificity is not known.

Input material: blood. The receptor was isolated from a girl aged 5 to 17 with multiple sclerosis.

The CDR3 DNA reads as TGTGCCAGCAGTGCGGAAGGGGCGAACACCGGGGAGCTGTTTTTT. Its protein product is CASSAEGANTGELFF. This rearrangement joins TRBV6-4 to TRBJ2-2; TRBD1 might be the D (5 bases). The germline CDR1 and CDR2 sequences are MRHNA and SNTAGT. The length of the CDR3 is 15 residues. V was pared by 4 bases and J by 0 bases, with 9 bases between.